This TCR beta chain was observed in a study of patients and donors after allogeneic stem cell transplantation (dated by TCRdb to 2018 to 2020). From the cysteine through the phenylalanine, the CDR3 covers 15 amino acids. The sequence is cut down to CDR3 DNA, 45 bases in frame from base 1. Germline trimming amounts to 5 bases on V and 6 bases on J, with 9 as the count of junction bases outside the gene matches. CDR1 and CDR2 (MNHEY, SMNVEV) derive from the germline V gene (reference sequence). There are a few counts of this clonotype. The antigen it recognizes is unknown. No clone much larger than this one lies a single base away; base qualities are absent. Libraries were constructed by RT-PCR. The reads were generated on a NextSeq 550. TCRdb's own reprocessing of the public reads used fastp at Q25 and MiXCR and kept productive beta chains. Records with the same CDR3 protein are collapsed into one entry carrying the most frequent genes and DNA. This sample gives some 230,000 distinct CDR3 sequences in total; approximately 14% of them show up just once. Clones ranked in the top ten supply roughly 12% of the sample.

Source material: blood, either unsorted or a sorted T cell fraction (not recorded which). The sequence is built from TRBV27 and TRBJ2-2; the junction holds 7 bases that match TRBD1. The clonotype originates from a human donor who was either an allogeneic HSCT recipient or a stem cell or donor lymphocyte infusion donor (not recorded which). It is not recorded whose cells these are; they may come from a transplant donor. The CDR3 protein sequence reads: CASSLLTRGSGELFF. DNA sequence: TGTGCCAGCAGTCTTCTAACCAGGGGGTCCGGGGAGCTGTTTTTT.